This T cell receptor beta chain was found in a study of T cells in tuberculosis. Study context: Blood was taken before or within 7 days of anti-tuberculosis therapy.

This CDR3 has 12 residues. V was shortened by 0 bases and J by 11 bases, with 13 bases between the two germline ends. Looked up from germline, CDR1 is SQVTM and CDR2 is ANQGSEA. Only in-frame clones appear in the TCRdb table, and some are missing; sequencing was by immunoSEQ multiplex PCR. The sample has 6,500 to 9,500 clones, around 95% seen once. Active tuberculosis patients were new diagnoses, HIV-seronegative, South African, and aged 18 years or older. The TCR was taken from an adult with tuberculosis. V is TRBV29-1 and J is TRBJ1-1; D is uncertain. The source material was PBMCs. Here the CDR3 reads CSVEEQPQVAFF. The CDR3 DNA is TGCAGCGTTGAAGAGCAGCCTCAGGTGGCTTTCTTT. The variable domain in full, completed from reference TRBV29-1 and TRBJ1-1, reads SAVISQKPSRDICQRGTSLTIQCQVDSQVTMMFWYRQQPGQSLTLIATANQGSEATYESGFVIDKFPISRPNLTFSTLTVSNMSPEDSSIYLCSVEEQPQVAFFGQGTRLTVV.